The present T cell receptor beta chain was sequenced within a study of a mutant IDH1 vaccine in newly diagnosed glioma. Broader study findings: Top-clonotype changes in peripheral T cells seemed unrelated to pseudoprogression.

Regarding time point: week 5, during vaccination. Mutant IDH1 20-mer peptide, at 300 ug, made up each vaccine dose, with topical imiquimod. Points on this clone: Its antigen is unknown.

Germline values: CDR1 SGHVS, CDR2 FNYEAQ. This CDR3 comprises 15 residues. V was clipped by 5 bases and J by 1 base; unmatched bases: 6. Sequenced by immunoSEQ multiplex PCR; TCRdb stores in-frame clones only, minus some. The top ten hold roughly 22% of the sample, which has nearly 35,000 clones, approximately 80% seen once. This chain uses TRBV7-6 with TRBJ2-7, with 9 bases aligning to TRBD1. This material consisted of PBMCs, taken from a glioma patient whose treatment included an IDH1 peptide vaccine. This TCR derives from a man younger than 40 with glioma. The CDR3 nucleotides are TGTGCCAGCAGCACCCGGACAGGGGAGTCCTACGAGCAGTACTTC. Protein product: CASSTRTGESYEQYF.